Below, 15 T cell receptor beta chains from the same sample are listed, as sequenced in a study of blood T cell repertoires in COVID-19. The data were produced by immunoSEQ multiplex PCR, yet TCRdb's version contains in-frame clones alone and is incomplete. The sample holds fewer than 60,000 clones, 88% seen once. Sample: peripheral blood. The source is a human donor with active COVID-19. The donor label of this sample is uncertain.

This clone was seen a handful of times. The chain has TRBV7-9 and TRBJ2-3, with 8 bases aligning to TRBD2. Germline V lookup: CDR1 SEHNR, CDR2 FQNEAQ (reference sequence). This CDR3 is 17 amino acids long. Germline trimming cut 5 bases from V and 5 bases from J; bases unmatched to any gene: 15. For the CDR3, the DNA is TGTGCCAGCAGCCCTCGTGTGGGTAGCGGGGCGGGAGATACGCAGTATTTT. Protein product: CASSPRVGSGAGDTQYF.

This chain connects TRBV9 to TRBJ1-1, with D uncertain. CDR1 SGDLS and CDR2 YYNGEE come from the germline V gene. CDR3 size: 13 residues. Trimming shortened V by 0 bases and J by 1 base, and 4 bases separated the two germline ends. The CDR3 reads CASSVGANTEAFF. CDR3 nucleotides: TGTGCCAGCAGCGTAGGAGCGAACACTGAAGCTTTCTTT.

This sequence joins TRBV11-2 and TRBJ1-5; weak D call: TRBD1 (5 bases). CDR1 SGHAT and CDR2 FQNNGV come from the germline V gene. Trimming took off 1 base at V and 4 bases at J, with 14 bases between the two ends. The CDR3 totals 16 residues. CDR3 DNA: TGTGCCAGCAGCTTAGGTGGGGCACAGACAAATCAGCCCCAGCATTTT. Amino acid sequence: CASSLGGAQTNQPQHF.

This sequence joins TRBV11-2 and TRBJ1-2, with D possibly TRBD1 on 6 matching bases. The CDR3 is 16 amino acids. The ends were cut back, 4 bases at V and 8 bases at J, with 23 bases in the middle. Germline CDR1 and CDR2: SGHAT and FQNNGV. The CDR3 spells CASSSPTGTRLSGYTF. CDR3 coding DNA: TGTGCCAGCAGCTCTCCTACCGGGACACGGCTTAGCGGCTACACCTTC.

V usage is TRBV5-1 and J usage is TRBJ2-3, with 9 nucleotides matching TRBD1. The CDR3 is 15 residues long. V lost 4 bases and J lost 3; bases outside the gene matches: 6. Germline CDR1 reads SGHRS; CDR2 reads YFSETQ. In nucleotides, the CDR3 is TGCGCCAGCAGCACCGGGACAGGGCTTACAGATACGCAGTATTTT. Its protein is CASSTGTGLTDTQYF. Full variable domain (missing parts from reference TRBV5-1 and TRBJ2-3): KAGVTQTPRYLIKTRGQQVTLSCSPISGHRSVSWYQQTPGQGLQFLFEYFSETQRNKGNFPGRFSGRQFSNSRSEMNVSTLELGDSALYLCASSTGTGLTDTQYFGPGTRLTVL.

The chain couples TRBV2 to TRBJ1-4; 8 positions agree with TRBD1. CDR1 and CDR2 from the germline V gene are SNHLY and FYNNEI. The CDR3 loop spans 13 amino acids. J was trimmed by 8 bases and V by 6 bases; bases with no gene match: 5. This CDR3 reads CASRGQAREKLFF. In DNA form, the CDR3 reads TGTGCCAGCAGGGGACAGGCAAGGGAAAAACTGTTTTTT. Combining the CDR3 with reference TRBV2 and TRBJ1-4 gives the whole variable domain EPEVTQTPSHQVTQMGQEVILRCVPISNHLYFYWYRQILGQKVEFLVSFYNNEISEKSEIFDDQFSVERPDGSNFTLKIRSTKLEDSAMYFCASRGQAREKLFFGSGTQLSVL.

V and J are TRBV27 and TRBJ2-7; 12 nucleotides align to TRBD2. The J segment lost 2 bases and the V segment lost 8 bases, leaving 4 bases of the junction unmatched. The CDR3 sequence is 14 residues long. From germline, CDR1 is MNHEY and CDR2 SMNVEV (reference sequence). CDR3 coding DNA: TGTGCCAGCCGTAGACTAGCGGGGGCCTACGAGCAGTACTTC. Amino acids: CASRRLAGAYEQYF.

The chain employs TRBV28 and TRBJ1-4, with 7 bases matching TRBD1. Germline V gives CDR1 MDHEN, CDR2 SYDVKM. The V and J ends lost 5 bases and 6 bases, in that order; junction bases with no gene match: 9. The CDR3 has 15 amino acids. CDR3 bases: TGTGCCAGCAGTCCCGCGGGACAGTCCGATGAAAAACTGTTTTTT. Translation: CASSPAGQSDEKLFF. The full variable domain, its missing parts supplied by reference TRBV28 and TRBJ1-4, is DVKVTQSSRYLVKRTGEKVFLECVQDMDHENMFWYRQDPGLGLRLIYFSYDVKMKEKGDIPEGYSVSREKKERFSLILESASTNQTSMYLCASSPAGQSDEKLFFGSGTQLSVL.

The chain is built from TRBV5-8 and TRBJ1-2; D might be TRBD1 (5 bases). The CDR3 consists of 14 residues. Germline V lookup: CDR1 SGHTS, CDR2 YDEGEE. The V gene lost 3 bases and the J gene lost 5 bases, with 14 bases spanning the gap. The chain's CDR3 is CASSWLLGGYGYTF. Written as DNA, the CDR3 is TGTGCCAGCAGCTGGCTCCTGGGGGGATATGGCTACACCTTC. Full variable domain (outside the CDR3, taken from reference TRBV5-8 and TRBJ1-2): EAGVTQSPTHLIKTRGQQATLRCSPISGHTSVYWYQQALGLGLQFLLWYDEGEERNRGNFPPRFSGRQFPNYSSELNVNALELEDSALYLCASSWLLGGYGYTFGSGTRLTVV.

The chain combines TRBV6-6 with TRBJ1-3, with 7 bases lining up with TRBD1. The CDR3 covers 15 residues. The ends lost 8 bases at V and 0 bases at J; junction bases unmatched: 7. The germline gives CDR1 MNHNY, CDR2 SVGAGI (reference sequence). The CDR3 nucleotides are TGTGCCAGCGGGGACAGACTCCACTCTGGAAACACCATATATTTT. Translated, it gives CASGDRLHSGNTIYF.

This clone was detected once. The chain combines TRBV7-9 with TRBJ1-6; TRBD1 is a possible D gene (6 bases). Per germline, CDR1 SEHNR and CDR2 FQNEAQ (reference sequence). Trimming shortened V by 7 bases and J by 5 bases, and 12 bases separated the two germline ends. This CDR3 spans 14 amino acids. The CDR3 region is CASTRTADNSPLHF. Here the CDR3 DNA reads TGTGCCAGCACCCGGACAGCGGATAATTCACCCCTCCACTTT.

The CDR3 loop is CATSAGYSGEQYF. CDR3 coding DNA: TGTGCCACCAGTGCAGGGTACAGTGGCGAGCAGTACTTC. The J gene is TRBJ2-7, the V gene TRBV24-1; TRBD1 is a possible D gene (5 bases). From germline, CDR1 is KGHDR and CDR2 SFDVKD. The CDR3 is 13 residues long. The ends were cut back, 5 bases at V and 6 bases at J, with 13 bases in the middle.

The chain combines TRBV19 with TRBJ1-2; 11 bases agree with TRBD1. Looked up from germline, CDR1 is LNHDA and CDR2 is SQIVND (reference sequence). The CDR3 is 18 residues long. Trimming cost V 5 bases and J 4 bases; bases outside gene matches: 15. The CDR3 region has the DNA TGTGCCAGTAGTGTCCTTTTGGGACAGGGGGGTCTTCGCTATGGCTACACCTTC. Its protein product is CASSVLLGQGGLRYGYTF.

This clone appeared once. V gene TRBV3-1 (or the pseudogene TRBV3-2) combines with J gene TRBJ2-7, with a weak D call TRBD2 (6 bases). Germline V gene data show CDR1 as LGHDT and CDR2 as YNNKEL (reference sequence). Trimming shortened V by 3 bases and J by 9 bases, and 15 bases separated the two germline ends. The CDR3 totals 13 residues. The DNA of the CDR3 is TGTGCCAGCAGCCACCGAGGACGGGAGCGGCAGTACTTC. Translated: CASSHRGRERQYF.

This sequence joins TRBV11-1 and TRBJ1-6, with TRBD1 matching over 8 bases. Germline-derived CDR1 and CDR2 are SGHAT and FQDESV (reference sequence). The length of the CDR3 is 16 residues. V trimming: 0 bases; J trimming: 9 bases; junction bases outside the gene matches: 7. As DNA, the CDR3 is TGTGCCAGCAGCTTAGCCTCAGGGGGCGTCGGTTCACCCCTCCACTTT. This translates into CASSLASGGVGSPLHF.